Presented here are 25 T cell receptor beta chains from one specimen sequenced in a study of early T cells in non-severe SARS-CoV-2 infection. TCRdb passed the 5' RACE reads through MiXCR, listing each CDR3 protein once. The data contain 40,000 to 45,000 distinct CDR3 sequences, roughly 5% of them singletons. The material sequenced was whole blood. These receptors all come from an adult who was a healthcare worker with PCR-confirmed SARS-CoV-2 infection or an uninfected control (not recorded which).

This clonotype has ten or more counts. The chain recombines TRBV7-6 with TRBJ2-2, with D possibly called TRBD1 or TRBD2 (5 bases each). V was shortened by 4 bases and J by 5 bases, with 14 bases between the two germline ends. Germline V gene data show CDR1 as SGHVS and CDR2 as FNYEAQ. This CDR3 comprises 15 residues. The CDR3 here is CASSYGTGPTGELFF. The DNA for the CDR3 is TGTGCCAGCAGCTACGGGACGGGGCCGACCGGGGAGCTGTTTTTT. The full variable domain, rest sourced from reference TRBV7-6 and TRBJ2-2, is GAGVSQSPRYKVTKRGQDVALRCDPISGHVSLYWYRQALGQGPEFLTYFNYEAQQDKSGLPNDRFSAERPEGSISTLTIQRTEQRDSAMYRCASSYGTGPTGELFFGEGSRLTVL.

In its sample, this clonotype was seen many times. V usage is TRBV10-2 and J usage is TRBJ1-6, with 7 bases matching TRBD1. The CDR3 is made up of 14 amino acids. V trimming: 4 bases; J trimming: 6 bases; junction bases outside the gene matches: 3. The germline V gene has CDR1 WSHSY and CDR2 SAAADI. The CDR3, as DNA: TGCGCCAGCAGTGGACAGGGTTTTAATTCACCCCTCCACTTT. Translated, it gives CASSGQGFNSPLHF.

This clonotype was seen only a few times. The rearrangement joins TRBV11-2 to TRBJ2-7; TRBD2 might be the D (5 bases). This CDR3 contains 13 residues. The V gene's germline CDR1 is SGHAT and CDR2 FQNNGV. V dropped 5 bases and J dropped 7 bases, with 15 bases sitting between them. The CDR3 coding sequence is TGTGCCAGCAGCGATGCGGCTTCGGGAGAGCAGTACTTC. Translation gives CASSDAASGEQYF.

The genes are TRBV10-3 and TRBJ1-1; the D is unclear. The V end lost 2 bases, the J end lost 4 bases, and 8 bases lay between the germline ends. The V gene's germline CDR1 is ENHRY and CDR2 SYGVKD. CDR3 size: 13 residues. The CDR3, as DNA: TGTGCCATCAGTGAGGCGGGAGGCACTGAAGCTTTCTTT. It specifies CAISEAGGTEAFF.

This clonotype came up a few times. CDR3 DNA sequence: TGCAGTGCGACGGGACTAGCGGTATACAATGAGCAGTTCTTC. This codes for CSATGLAVYNEQFF. V is TRBV20-1 and J is TRBJ2-1; TRBD2 matches at 11 bases. Germline V gene sequence: CDR1 DFQATT, CDR2 SNEGSKA (reference sequence). V shed 6 bases, J shed 4 bases, and the junction held 5 bases outside the gene matches. This CDR3 is built from 14 residues.

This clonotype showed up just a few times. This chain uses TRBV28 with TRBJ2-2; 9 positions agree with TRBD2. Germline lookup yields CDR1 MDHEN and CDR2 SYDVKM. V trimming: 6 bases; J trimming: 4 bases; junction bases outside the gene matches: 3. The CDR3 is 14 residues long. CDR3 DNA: TGTGCCAGCAGGATTAGCGGGAGCACCGGGGAGCTGTTTTTT. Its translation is CASRISGSTGELFF.

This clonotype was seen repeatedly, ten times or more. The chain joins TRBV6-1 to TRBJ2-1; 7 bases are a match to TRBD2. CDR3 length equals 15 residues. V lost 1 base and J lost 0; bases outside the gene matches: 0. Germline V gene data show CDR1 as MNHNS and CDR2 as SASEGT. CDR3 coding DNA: TGTGCCAGCAGTGAAGGGGAGGGCTCCTACAATGAGCAGTTCTTC. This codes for CASSEGEGSYNEQFF.

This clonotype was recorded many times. CDR3 nucleotides: TGCAGCGTTGCGACAGGCATCTCTGGGGCCAACGTCCTGACTTTC. The encoded protein is CSVATGISGANVLTF. V and J are TRBV29-1 and TRBJ2-6; a possible D gene is TRBD1 (6 bases). This CDR3 spans 15 amino acids. CDR1 is SQVTM and CDR2 is ANQGSEA in the germline V gene. With 4 bases removed from V and 0 bases from J, the gap between germline ends came to 10 bases.

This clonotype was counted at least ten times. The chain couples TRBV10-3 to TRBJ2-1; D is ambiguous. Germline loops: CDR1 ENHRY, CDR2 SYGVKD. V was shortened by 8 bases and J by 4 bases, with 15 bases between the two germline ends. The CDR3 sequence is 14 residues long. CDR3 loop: CAISWATAYNEQFF. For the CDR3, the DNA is TGTGCCATCTCTTGGGCCACAGCTTACAATGAGCAGTTCTTC.

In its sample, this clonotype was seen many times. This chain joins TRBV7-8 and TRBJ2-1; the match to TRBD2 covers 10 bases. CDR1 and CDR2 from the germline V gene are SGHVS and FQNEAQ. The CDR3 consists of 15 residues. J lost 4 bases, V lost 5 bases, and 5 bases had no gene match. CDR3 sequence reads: CASSPAGGRYNEQFF. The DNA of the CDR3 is TGTGCCAGCAGCCCAGCGGGGGGGCGGTACAATGAGCAGTTCTTC.

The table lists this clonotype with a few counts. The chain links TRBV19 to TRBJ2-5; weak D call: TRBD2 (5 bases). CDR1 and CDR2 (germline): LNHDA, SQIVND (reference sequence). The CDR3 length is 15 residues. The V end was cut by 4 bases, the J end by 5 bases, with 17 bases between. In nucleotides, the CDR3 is TGTGCCAGTAGTAACCGCCGTGGAACGGGGGAGACCCAGTACTTC. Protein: CASSNRRGTGETQYF.

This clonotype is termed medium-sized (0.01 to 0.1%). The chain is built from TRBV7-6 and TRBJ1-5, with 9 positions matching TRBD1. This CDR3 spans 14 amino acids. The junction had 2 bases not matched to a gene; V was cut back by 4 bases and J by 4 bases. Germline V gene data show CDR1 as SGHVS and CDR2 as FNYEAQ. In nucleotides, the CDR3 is TGTGCCAGCAGCTCCGGGACAGGGAATCAGCCCCAGCATTTT. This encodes CASSSGTGNQPQHF.

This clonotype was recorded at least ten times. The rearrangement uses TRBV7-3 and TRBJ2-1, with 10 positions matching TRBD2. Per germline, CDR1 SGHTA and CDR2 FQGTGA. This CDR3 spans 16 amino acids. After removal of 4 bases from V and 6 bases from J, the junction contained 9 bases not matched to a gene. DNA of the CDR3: TGTGCCAGCAGCTCATTAGCGGGAGGATTGCCCAATGAGCAGTTCTTC. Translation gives CASSSLAGGLPNEQFF.

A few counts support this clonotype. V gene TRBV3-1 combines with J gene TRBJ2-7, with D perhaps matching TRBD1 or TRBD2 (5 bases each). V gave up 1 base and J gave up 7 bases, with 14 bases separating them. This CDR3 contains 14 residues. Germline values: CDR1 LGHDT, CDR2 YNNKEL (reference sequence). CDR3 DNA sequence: TGTGCCAGCAGCCAAGTCGGGGCGATGGGGGAGCAGTACTTC. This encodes CASSQVGAMGEQYF.

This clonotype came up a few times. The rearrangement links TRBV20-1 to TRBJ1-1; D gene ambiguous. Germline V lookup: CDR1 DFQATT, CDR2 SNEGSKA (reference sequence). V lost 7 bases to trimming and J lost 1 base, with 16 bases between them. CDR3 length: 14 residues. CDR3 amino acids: CSGLHALGNTEAFF. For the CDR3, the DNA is TGCAGTGGCCTTCACGCGCTGGGGAACACTGAAGCTTTCTTT.

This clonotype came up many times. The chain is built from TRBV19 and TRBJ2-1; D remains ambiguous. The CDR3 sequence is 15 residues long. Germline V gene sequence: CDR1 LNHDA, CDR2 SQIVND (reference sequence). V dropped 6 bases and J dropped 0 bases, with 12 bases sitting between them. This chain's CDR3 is CASSPGSGSYNEQFF. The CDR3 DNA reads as TGTGCCAGTAGCCCCGGTTCCGGCTCCTACAATGAGCAGTTCTTC.

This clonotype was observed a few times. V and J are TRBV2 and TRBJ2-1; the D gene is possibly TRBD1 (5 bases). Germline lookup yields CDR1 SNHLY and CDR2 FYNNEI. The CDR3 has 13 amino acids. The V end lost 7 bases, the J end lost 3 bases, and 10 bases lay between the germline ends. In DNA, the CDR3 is TGTGCCAGCATGACGGACAACTACAATGAGCAGTTCTTC. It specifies CASMTDNYNEQFF.

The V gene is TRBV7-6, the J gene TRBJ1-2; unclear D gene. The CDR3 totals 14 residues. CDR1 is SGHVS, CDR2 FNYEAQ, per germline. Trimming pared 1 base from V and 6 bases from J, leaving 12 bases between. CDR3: CASSLVPATDGYTF. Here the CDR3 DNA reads TGTGCCAGCAGCTTAGTGCCGGCGACCGATGGCTACACCTTC.

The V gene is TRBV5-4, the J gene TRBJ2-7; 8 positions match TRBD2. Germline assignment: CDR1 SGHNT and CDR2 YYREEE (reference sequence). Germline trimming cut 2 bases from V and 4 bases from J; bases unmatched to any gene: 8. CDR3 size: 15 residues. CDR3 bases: TGTGCCAGCAGCTTTGGCGGGACTAGTTCTTACGAGCAGTACTTC. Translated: CASSFGGTSSYEQYF.

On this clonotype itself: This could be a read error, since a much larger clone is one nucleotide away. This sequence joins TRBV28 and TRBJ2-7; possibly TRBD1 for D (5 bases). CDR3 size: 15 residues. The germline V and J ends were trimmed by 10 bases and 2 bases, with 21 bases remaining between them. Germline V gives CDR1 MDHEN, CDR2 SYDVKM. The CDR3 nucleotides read TGTGCCAACAGCGCCCTGGGGCTAGGGGCCTACGAGCAGTACTTC. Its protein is CANSALGLGAYEQYF.

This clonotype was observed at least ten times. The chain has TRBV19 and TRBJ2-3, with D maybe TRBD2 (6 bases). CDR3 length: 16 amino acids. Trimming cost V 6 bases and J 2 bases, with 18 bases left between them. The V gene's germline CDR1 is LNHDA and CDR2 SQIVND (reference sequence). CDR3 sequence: CASSSGLRGDTDTQYF. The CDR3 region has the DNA TGTGCCAGTAGCTCGGGACTCCGGGGAGACACAGATACGCAGTATTTT.

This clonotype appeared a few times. In DNA, the CDR3 is TGTACGCACAAACGGGGCGGCTACACCTTC. Translated: CTHKRGGYTF. This chain joins TRBV7-9 and TRBJ1-2; D may be TRBD1 (5 bases). The CDR3 has 10 amino acids. Per germline, CDR1 SEHNR and CDR2 FQNEAQ (reference sequence).

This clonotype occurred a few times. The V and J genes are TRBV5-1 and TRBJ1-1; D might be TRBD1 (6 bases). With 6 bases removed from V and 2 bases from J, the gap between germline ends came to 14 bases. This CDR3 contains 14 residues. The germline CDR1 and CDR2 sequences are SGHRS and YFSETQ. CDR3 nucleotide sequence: TGCGCCAGCAAGGAACAGGGATCTAACACTGAAGCTTTCTTT. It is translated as CASKEQGSNTEAFF.

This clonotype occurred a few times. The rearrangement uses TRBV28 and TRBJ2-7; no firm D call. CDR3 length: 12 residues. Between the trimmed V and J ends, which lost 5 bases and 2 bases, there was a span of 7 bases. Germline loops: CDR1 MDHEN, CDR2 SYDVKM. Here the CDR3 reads CASSRSTYEQYF. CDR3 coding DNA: TGTGCCAGCAGTCGCAGCACCTACGAGCAGTACTTC.

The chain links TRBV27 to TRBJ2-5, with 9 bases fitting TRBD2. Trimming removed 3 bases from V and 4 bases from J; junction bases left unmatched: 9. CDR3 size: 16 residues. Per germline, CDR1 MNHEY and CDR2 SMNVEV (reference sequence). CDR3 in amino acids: CASSFVISGSRETQYF. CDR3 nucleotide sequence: TGTGCCAGCAGTTTCGTTATTAGCGGGAGTAGAGAGACCCAGTACTTC.